The present TCR beta chain was sequenced within a study of T cell repertoires in cytomegalovirus infection. About the research overall: Public TCR beta signatures were indicative of both CMV infection and a matching HLA type. Study-wide results and limits: There were carriers of CMV plus the relevant HLA, and cumulative public TCR beta family frequency identified them. CMV-specific HLA-C-restricted TCR beta clonotypes dominated the ex vivo response.

Concerning this clonotype: Antigen specificity is unknown.

Looked up from germline, CDR1 is MNHEY and CDR2 is SVGEGT. This CDR3 region has 17 residues. The junction had 11 bases not matched to a gene; V was cut back by 6 bases and J by 4 bases. TCRdb itself ran the reads through MiXCR, one entry per CDR3 protein. The profile shows 200,000 or so distinct CDR3 sequences, 28% of them singletons. Sequencing was carried out using PBMCs. The chain recombines TRBV6-2 or TRBV6-3 with TRBJ2-6; 8 bases match TRBD2. This receptor was identified in a human donor in good health (CMV status not recorded). Some clones in this sample may be carry-over from other donors' samples. The CDR3 here is CASSPGRPGGGANVLTF. The CDR3 nucleotides are TGTGCCAGCAGCCCGGGACGGCCGGGGGGGGGGGCCAACGTCCTGACTTTC.